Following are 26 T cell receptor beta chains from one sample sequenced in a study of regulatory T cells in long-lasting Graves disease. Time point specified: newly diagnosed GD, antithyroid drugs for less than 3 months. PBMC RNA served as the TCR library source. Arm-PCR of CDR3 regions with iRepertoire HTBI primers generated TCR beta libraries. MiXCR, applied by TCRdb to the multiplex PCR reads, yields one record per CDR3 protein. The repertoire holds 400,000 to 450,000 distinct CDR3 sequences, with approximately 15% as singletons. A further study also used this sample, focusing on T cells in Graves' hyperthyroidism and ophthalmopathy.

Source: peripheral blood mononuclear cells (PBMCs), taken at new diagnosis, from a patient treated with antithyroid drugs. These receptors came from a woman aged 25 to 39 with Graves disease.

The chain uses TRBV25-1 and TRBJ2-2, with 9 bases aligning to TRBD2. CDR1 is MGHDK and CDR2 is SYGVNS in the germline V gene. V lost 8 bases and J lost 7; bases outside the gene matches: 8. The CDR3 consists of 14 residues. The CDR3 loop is CASCPSGKVGELFF. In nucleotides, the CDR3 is TGTGCCAGCTGCCCTAGCGGGAAGGTCGGGGAGCTGTTTTTT.

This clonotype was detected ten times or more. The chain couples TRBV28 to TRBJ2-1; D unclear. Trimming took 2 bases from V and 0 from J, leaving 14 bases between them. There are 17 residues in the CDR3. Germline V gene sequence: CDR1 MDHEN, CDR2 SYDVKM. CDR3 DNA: TGTGCCAGCAGTTTACCAAAGGGCTTACGCTCCTACAATGAGCAGTTCTTC. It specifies CASSLPKGLRSYNEQFF. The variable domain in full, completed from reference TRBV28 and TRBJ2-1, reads DVKVTQSSRYLVKRTGEKVFLECVQDMDHENMFWYRQDPGLGLRLIYFSYDVKMKEKGDIPEGYSVSREKKERFSLILESASTNQTSMYLCASSLPKGLRSYNEQFFGPGTRLTVL.

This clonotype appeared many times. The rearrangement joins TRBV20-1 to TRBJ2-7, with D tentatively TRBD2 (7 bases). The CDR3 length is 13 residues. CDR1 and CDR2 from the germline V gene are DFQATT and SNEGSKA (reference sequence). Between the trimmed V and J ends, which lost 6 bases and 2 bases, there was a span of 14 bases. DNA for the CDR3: TGCAGTGCGACCGGGGAGGGGGCCTACGAGCAGTACTTC. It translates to CSATGEGAYEQYF.

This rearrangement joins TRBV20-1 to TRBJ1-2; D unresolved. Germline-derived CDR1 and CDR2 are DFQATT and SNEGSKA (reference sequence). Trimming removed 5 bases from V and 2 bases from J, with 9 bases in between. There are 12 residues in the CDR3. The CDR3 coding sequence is TGCAGTGCTCCAGGAGTAAACTATGGCTACACCTTC. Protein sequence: CSAPGVNYGYTF.

For the CDR3, the DNA is TGCAGTGCTAGAAGGGGGGATGAGCAGTTCTTC. It yields the protein CSARRGDEQFF. The chain combines TRBV20-1 with TRBJ2-1, with D perhaps given as TRBD1 or TRBD2 (6 bases each). The CDR3 runs to 11 residues. From germline, CDR1 is DFQATT and CDR2 SNEGSKA (reference sequence). V lost 2 bases, J lost 8 bases, and 7 bases lay in between.

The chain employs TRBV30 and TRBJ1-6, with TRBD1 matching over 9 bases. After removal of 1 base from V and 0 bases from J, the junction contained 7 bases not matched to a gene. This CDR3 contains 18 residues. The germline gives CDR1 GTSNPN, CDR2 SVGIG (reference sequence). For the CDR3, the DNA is TGTGCCTGGAGTGGGACAGGGGCACTGAGCTCCTATAATTCACCCCTCCACTTT. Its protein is CAWSGTGALSSYNSPLHF.

CDR3: CSAIGLADNEQFF. For the CDR3, the DNA is TGCAGTGCTATAGGACTAGCGGACAATGAGCAGTTCTTC. The chain is built from TRBV20-1 and TRBJ2-1, with 10 bases fitting TRBD2. Germline values: CDR1 DFQATT, CDR2 SNEGSKA (reference sequence). With 4 bases clipped from V and 5 bases from J, the junction kept 2 bases outside the gene matches. This CDR3 has 13 amino acids.

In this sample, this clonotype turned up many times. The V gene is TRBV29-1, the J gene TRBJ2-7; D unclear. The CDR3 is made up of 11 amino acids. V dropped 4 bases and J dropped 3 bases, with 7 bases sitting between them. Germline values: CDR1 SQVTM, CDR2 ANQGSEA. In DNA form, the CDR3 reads TGCAGCGTTGTAGAGTTCTACGAGCAGTACTTC. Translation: CSVVEFYEQYF.

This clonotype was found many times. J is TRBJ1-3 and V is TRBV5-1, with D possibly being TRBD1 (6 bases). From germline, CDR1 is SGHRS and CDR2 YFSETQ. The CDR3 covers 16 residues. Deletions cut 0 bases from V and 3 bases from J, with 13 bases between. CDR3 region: CASSLVGARDGNTIYF. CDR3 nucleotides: TGCGCCAGCAGCTTGGTGGGGGCGCGTGATGGAAACACCATATATTTT.

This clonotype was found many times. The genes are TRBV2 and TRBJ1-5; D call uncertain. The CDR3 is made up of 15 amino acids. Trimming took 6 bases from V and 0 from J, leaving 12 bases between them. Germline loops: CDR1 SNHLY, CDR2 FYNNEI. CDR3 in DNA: TGTGCCAGCAGCCCCGAGGTGATTAGCAATCAGCCCCAGCATTTT. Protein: CASSPEVISNQPQHF.

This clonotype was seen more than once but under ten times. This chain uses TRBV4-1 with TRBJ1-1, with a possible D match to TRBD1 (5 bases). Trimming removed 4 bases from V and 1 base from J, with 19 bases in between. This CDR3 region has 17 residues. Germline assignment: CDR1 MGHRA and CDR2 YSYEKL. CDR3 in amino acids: CASSRTPLGAENTEAFF. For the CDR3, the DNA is TGCGCCAGCAGCCGGACTCCTCTAGGGGCCGAGAACACTGAAGCTTTCTTT.

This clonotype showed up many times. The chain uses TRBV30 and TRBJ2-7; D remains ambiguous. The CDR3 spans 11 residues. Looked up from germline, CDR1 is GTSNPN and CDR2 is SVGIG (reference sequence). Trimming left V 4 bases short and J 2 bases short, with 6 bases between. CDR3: CAWTTAYEQYF. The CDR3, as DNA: TGTGCCTGGACAACTGCCTACGAGCAGTACTTC.

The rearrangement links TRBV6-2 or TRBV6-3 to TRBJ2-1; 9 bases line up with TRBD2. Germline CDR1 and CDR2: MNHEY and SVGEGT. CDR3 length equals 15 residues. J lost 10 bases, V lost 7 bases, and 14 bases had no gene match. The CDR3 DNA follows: TGTGCCAGCACCTCCTCCTGGACTAGCGAGCGGGAGCAGTTCTTC. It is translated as CASTSSWTSEREQFF.

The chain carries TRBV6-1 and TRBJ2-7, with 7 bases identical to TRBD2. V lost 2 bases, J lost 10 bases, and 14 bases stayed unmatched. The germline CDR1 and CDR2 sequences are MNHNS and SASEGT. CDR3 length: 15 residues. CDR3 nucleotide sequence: TGTGCCAGCAGTGAATCCGATAGGGCGGGAGAGGTTCAGTACTTC. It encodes CASSESDRAGEVQYF.

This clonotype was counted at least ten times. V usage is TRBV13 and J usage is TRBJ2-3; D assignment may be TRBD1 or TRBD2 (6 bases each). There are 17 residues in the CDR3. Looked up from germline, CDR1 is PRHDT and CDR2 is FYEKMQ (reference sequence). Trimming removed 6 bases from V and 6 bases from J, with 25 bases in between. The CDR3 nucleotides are TGTGCCAGCAGACACCGACGATGGGGTGGAGGGGGTGATACGCAGTATTTT. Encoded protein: CASRHRRWGGGGDTQYF. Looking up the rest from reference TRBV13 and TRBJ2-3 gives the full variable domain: AAGVIQSPRHLIKEKRETATLKCYPIPRHDTVYWYQQGPGQDPQFLISFYEKMQSDKGSIPDRFSAQQFSDYHSELNMSSLELGDSALYFCASRHRRWGGGGDTQYFGPGTRLTVL.

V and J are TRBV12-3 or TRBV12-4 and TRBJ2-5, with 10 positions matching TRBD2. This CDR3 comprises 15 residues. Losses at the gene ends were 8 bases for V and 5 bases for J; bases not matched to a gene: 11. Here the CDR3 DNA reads TGTGCCAGCGGCTCTCAGCTAGCGGGAGTGGAGACCCAGTACTTC. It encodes CASGSQLAGVETQYF.

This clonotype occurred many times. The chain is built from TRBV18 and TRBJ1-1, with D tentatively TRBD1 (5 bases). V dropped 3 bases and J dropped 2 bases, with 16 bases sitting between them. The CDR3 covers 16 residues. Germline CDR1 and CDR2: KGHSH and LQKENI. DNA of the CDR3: TGTGCCAGCTCACCGGGGGGACCCTTAGGTAACACTGAAGCTTTCTTT. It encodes CASSPGGPLGNTEAFF.

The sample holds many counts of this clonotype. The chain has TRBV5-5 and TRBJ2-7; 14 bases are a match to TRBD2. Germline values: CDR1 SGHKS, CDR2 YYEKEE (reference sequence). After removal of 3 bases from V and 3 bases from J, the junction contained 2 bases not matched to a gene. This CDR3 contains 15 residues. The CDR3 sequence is CASSSGLAGGYEQYF. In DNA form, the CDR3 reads TGTGCCAGCAGCTCTGGACTAGCGGGAGGCTACGAGCAGTACTTC.

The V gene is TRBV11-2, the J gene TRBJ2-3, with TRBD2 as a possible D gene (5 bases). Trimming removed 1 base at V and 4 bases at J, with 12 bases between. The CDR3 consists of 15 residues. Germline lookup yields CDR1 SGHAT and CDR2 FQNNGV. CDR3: CASSLAGGGPDTQYF. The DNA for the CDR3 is TGTGCCAGCAGCTTAGCCGGAGGAGGCCCAGATACGCAGTATTTT.

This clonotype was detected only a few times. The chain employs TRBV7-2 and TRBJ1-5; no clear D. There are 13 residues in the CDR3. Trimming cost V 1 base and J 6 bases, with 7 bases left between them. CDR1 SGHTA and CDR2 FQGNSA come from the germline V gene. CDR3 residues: CASSLGGSQPQHF. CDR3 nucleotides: TGTGCCAGCAGCTTAGGGGGATCTCAGCCCCAGCATTTT.

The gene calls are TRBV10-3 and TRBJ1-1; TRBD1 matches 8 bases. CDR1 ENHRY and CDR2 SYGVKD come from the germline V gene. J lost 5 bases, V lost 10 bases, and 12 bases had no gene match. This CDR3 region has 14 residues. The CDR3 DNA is TGTGCCACCGCGTCTCTTACAGGGGGGACTGAAGCTTTCTTT. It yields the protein CATASLTGGTEAFF.

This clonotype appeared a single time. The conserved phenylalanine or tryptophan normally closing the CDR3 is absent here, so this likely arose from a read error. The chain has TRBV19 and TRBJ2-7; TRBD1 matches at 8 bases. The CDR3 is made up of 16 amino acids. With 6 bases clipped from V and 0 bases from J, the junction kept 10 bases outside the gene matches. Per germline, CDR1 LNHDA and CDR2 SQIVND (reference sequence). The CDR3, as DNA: TGTGCCAGTAGCCGGGACCGGACAGGGAGCTCCTACGAGCAGTACCTC. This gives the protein CASSRDRTGSSYEQYL.

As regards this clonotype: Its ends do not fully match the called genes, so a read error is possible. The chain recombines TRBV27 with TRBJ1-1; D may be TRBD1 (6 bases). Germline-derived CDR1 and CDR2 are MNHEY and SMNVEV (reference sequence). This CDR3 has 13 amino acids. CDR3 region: CASGLGGNTEAFF. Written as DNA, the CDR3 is TGTGCCAGCGGTTTAGGGGGAAACACTGAAGCTTTCTTT.

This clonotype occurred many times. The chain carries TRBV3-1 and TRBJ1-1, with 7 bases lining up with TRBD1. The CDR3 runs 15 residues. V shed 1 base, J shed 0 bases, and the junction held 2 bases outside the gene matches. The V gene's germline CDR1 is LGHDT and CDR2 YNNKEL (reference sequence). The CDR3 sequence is CASSQVGQVNTEAFF. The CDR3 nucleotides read TGTGCCAGCAGCCAAGTAGGACAGGTGAACACTGAAGCTTTCTTT.

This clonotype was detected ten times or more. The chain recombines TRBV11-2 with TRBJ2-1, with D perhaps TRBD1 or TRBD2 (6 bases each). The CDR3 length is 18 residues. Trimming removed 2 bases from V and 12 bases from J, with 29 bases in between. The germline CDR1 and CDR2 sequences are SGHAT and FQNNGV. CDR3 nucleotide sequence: TGTGCCAGCAGCTTAAGCCCAATGCCGGGACAAGGGTCCGGGGGGCAGTTCTTC. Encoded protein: CASSLSPMPGQGSGGQFF. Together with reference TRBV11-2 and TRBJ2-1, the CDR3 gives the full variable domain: EAGVAQSPRYKIIEKRQSVAFWCNPISGHATLYWYQQILGQGPKLLIQFQNNGVVDDSQLPKDRFSAERLKGVDSTLKIQPAKLEDSAVYLCASSLSPMPGQGSGGQFFGPGTRLTVL.

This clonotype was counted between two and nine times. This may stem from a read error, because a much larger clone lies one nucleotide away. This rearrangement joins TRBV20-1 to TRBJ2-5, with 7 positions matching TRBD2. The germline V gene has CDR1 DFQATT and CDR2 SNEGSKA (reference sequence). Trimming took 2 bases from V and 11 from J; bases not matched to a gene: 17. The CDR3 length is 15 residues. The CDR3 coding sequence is TGCAGTGCTAGAATGACGGGACTATCGCGCAATGAGCAGTACTTC. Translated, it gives CSARMTGLSRNEQYF.